This entry describes one T cell receptor (beta chain). The data stem from a study of T cells in Graves' hyperthyroidism and ophthalmopathy. Turning to the study itself: Peripheral blood was obtained at initial diagnosis, preceding any treatment.

The CDR3 is 15 amino acids. Per the germline V gene, CDR1 is WSHSY and CDR2 is SAAADI. The ends were cut back, 3 bases at V and 5 bases at J, with 16 bases in the middle. Amplification yielded TCR beta CDR3 regions, with RNA transcripts as the source. Researchers ran a first-round RT-PCR on the TCR CDR3 using the HTBI primer set. In TCRdb, the multiplex PCR reads were re-called with MiXCR into one record per CDR3 protein. The sample lists over 500,000 distinct CDR3 sequences, roughly 15% seen once, with approximately 15% in the top ten. The TCR sequence derives from a woman aged 40 to 55 with Graves' hyperthyroidism. The gene calls are TRBV10-2 and TRBJ1-1; D is ambiguous. The sample comprised blood. DNA for the CDR3: TGCGCCAGCAGTGAAGGTTCACACCCGGGAACTGAAGCTTTCTTT. It yields the protein CASSEGSHPGTEAFF.